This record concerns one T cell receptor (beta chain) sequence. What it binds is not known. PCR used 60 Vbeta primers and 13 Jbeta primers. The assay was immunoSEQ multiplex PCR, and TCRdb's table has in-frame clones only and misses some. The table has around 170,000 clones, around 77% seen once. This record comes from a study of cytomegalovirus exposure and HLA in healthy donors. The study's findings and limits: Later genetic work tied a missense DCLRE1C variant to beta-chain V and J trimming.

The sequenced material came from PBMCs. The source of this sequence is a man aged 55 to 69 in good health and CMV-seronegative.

The CDR3 DNA reads as TGTGCCAGCAGTTTTTACGCAACCGGGACAGGGTCCTACGAGCAGTACTTC. The encoded protein is CASSFYATGTGSYEQYF. The V gene is TRBV28, the J gene TRBJ2-7, with TRBD1 matching over 9 bases. This CDR3 has 17 residues. J was trimmed by 1 base and V by 3 bases; bases with no gene match: 10. CDR1 MDHEN and CDR2 SYDVKM come from the germline V gene.